This is a list of T cell receptor beta chains from one sample in a study of molecular identifiers for immune sequencing clone quantification. TCRdb recomputed calls from the PCR reads with MiXCR, one row per CDR3 protein. The repertoire has 85,000 to 100,000 distinct CDR3 sequences, 20% to 25% of them found once; the top ten carry 0.85% to 0.95%. What was sequenced was naive CD8+ T cells from blood, with Jurkat cell RNA spiked in. Every receptor here comes from a human donor in good health. Some libraries in this study had Jurkat cell RNA spiked in. The CDR3 runs from the conserved cysteine through the conserved F or W. Each record gives: V gene, clone size, J gene, D gene, CDR3 DNA, CDR3 protein. The D gene is left open where the match is weak. Clone size is given for some rows only: seen once, a few or many times, or a class if the clone is expanded.

>TRBV21-1|many|TRBJ2-7|.
TGTGCCAGCAGCACCAAGTACGAGCAGTACTTC
CASSTKYEQYF
>TRBV5-1|many|TRBJ2-2|.
TGCGCCAGCAGCGGTGTCGGCGGAGAGTACACCGGGGAGCTGTTTTTT
CASSGVGGEYTGELFF
>TRBV6-4|many|TRBJ1-2|TRBD1
TGTGCCAGCAGTGACTCGCCAGGGGGAAACTATGGCTACACCTTC
CASSDSPGGNYGYTF
>TRBV6-2/TRBV6-3|.|TRBJ1-5|.
TGTGCCAGCAGTACGGGGGCAATGGATCAGCCCCAGCATTTT
CASSTGAMDQPQHF
>TRBV20-1|many|TRBJ2-5|TRBD2
TGCAGTGCTGCGGACGGGGGGGATACCCAGTACTTC
CSAADGGDTQYF
>TRBV12-3/TRBV12-4|many|TRBJ1-1|.
TGTGCCAGCAGAGGGGGGACTGAAGCTTTCTTT
CASRGGTEAFF
>TRBV18|.|TRBJ2-7|TRBD1
TGTGCCAGCTCACCCCCCTTACTGGGACAGAACTGCGAGCAGTACTTC
CASSPPLLGQNCEQYF
>TRBV19|.|TRBJ1-6|.
TGTGCCAGTGGGGAGTTCAATTCACCCCTCCACTTT
CASGEFNSPLHF
>TRBV6-2/TRBV6-3|.|TRBJ2-7|TRBD2
TGTGCCAGCATCGCCGGGACTAGCGCCTACGAGCAGTACTTC
CASIAGTSAYEQYF
>TRBV12-5|many|TRBJ2-5|.
TGTGCTAGTGGTCCAGGGGACCAAGAGACCCAGTACTTC
CASGPGDQETQYF
>TRBV9|.|TRBJ2-2|.
TGTGCCAGCAGCGTTCCCCCAGGAGCGGTGAACACCGGGGAGCTGTTTTTT
CASSVPPGAVNTGELFF
>TRBV7-9|many|TRBJ2-3|TRBD2
TGTGCCAGCAGCCCCGGGGGCCAGCGGGAGGCCGGAGATACGCAGTATTTT
CASSPGGQREAGDTQYF
>TRBV5-1|many|TRBJ1-2|TRBD1
TGCGCCAGCAGCTTATACAGGGGCAATGACTATGGCTACACCTTC
CASSLYRGNDYGYTF
>TRBV20-1|few|TRBJ2-7|TRBD2
TGCAGTTCCCGGACTAGCGTGAGCTACGAGCAGTACTTC
CSSRTSVSYEQYF
>TRBV12-3/TRBV12-4|many|TRBJ2-5|TRBD2
TGTGCCAGCAGTTTAAAGGCGGGAGGTTTTGAGACCCAGTACTTC
CASSLKAGGFETQYF
>TRBV24-1|many|TRBJ2-1|TRBD2
TGTGCCACCAGTGATCCGCTAGCGGGAGGAACCGATGAGCAGTTCTTC
CATSDPLAGGTDEQFF
>TRBV4-3|few|TRBJ2-7|.
TGCGCCAGCAGCCAAGATAGTCAGGGGCCCTACGAGCAGTACTTC
CASSQDSQGPYEQYF
>TRBV7-9|.|TRBJ2-2|.
TGTGCCAGCAGCCAGCCGGACGGGGGGCTCACCGGGGAGCTGTTTTTT
CASSQPDGGLTGELFF
>TRBV5-4|many|TRBJ2-7|.
TGTGCCAGCAGCTTGTTGTCCGAGCAGTACTTC
CASSLLSEQYF
>TRBV5-4|many|TRBJ2-7|.
TGTGCCAGCAGCTTGGTGGACATGCGCCACGAGCAGTACTTC
CASSLVDMRHEQYF
>TRBV6-2/TRBV6-3|many|TRBJ1-5|TRBD1
TGTGCCAGCAGACCGCAGGGGGTAGAACAGCCCCAGCATTTT
CASRPQGVEQPQHF
>TRBV6-6|many|TRBJ2-3|TRBD2
TGTGCCAGCAGTGGCTTACTAGCGGGGGGAGCAGATACGCAGTATTTT
CASSGLLAGGADTQYF
>TRBV20-1|many|TRBJ2-2|TRBD1
TGCAGTGCGCGGGACAGGTCGAACACCGGGGAGCTGTTTTTT
CSARDRSNTGELFF
>TRBV7-9|many|TRBJ2-3|.
TGTGCCAGCAGCTCCGGCCCCAACCCATACACAGATACGCAGTATTTT
CASSSGPNPYTDTQYF
>TRBV12-3/TRBV12-4|many|TRBJ1-1|.
TGTGCCAGCAGTTTAGGGGACCATGGTTGGACTGAAGCTTTCTTT
CASSLGDHGWTEAFF